This T cell receptor beta chain was obtained from a study of cytomegalovirus exposure and HLA in healthy donors. Turning to this clone: Its antigen remains unknown.

60 Vbeta and 13 Jbeta primers were used in PCR. Profiled with immunoSEQ multiplex PCR; TCRdb holds only in-frame clones, not every one. This sample yields over 90,000 clones, of which roughly 76% are seen a single time; around 20% belongs to the top ten. Study-wide findings and caveats: A later analysis linked a missense DCLRE1C variant to TCR beta V- and J-gene trimming. Later analysis identified several of the most significant clusters that appeared linked to common viral pathogens.

The CDR3 is made up of 14 amino acids. Germline V gives CDR1 SGHRS, CDR2 YFSETQ. Trimming took off 3 bases at V and 5 bases at J, with 13 bases between the two ends. Though probably carrying unrecorded immune exposures, donors were nominally healthy at sampling. The TCR comes from a woman in her sixties or seventies in good health and CMV-seropositive. The sequenced sample consisted of PBMCs. This chain joins TRBV5-1 and TRBJ2-3; D gene unclear. The DNA for the CDR3 is TGCGCCAGCAGCTCCAGAGGTTCCCAAGATACGCAGTATTTT. Translating gives CASSSRGSQDTQYF.